The rows below give T cell receptor beta chains drawn from one sample of a study of PD-L1 blockade in urothelial cancer. Assay: immunoSEQ multiplex PCR; the TCRdb copy retains only in-frame clones and omits some. Among more than 35,000 clones listed, approximately 80% were seen once. Sample: PBMCs, taken around atezolizumab (anti-PD-L1) treatment. These receptors came from a man older than 75 with urothelial cancer. The CDR3 runs from the conserved cysteine through the conserved F or W. Fields, in order: J gene, D gene, V gene, clone size, CDR3 protein, CDR3 DNA. The D gene is left open where the match is weak. Part of the rows lack a size; the others show once, few, many or a class for expanded clones.

TRBJ1-3 | TRBD1 | TRBV2 | NA | CASSFKGAGGNTIYF | TGTGCCAGCAGTTTTAAGGGGGCTGGTGGAAACACCATATATTTT
TRBJ2-5 | NA | TRBV19 | few | CASSMVQGQETQYF | TGTGCCAGTAGTATGGTACAGGGTCAAGAGACCCAGTACTTC
TRBJ2-5 | NA | TRBV6-5 | once | CASSYSPDRGGTQYF | TGTGCCAGCAGTTACTCGCCGGACCGAGGGGGGACCCAGTACTTC
TRBJ1-1 | NA | TRBV27 | NA | CASSLGGVGIEAFF | TGTGCCAGCAGTTTAGGAGGCGTGGGAATTGAAGCTTTCTTT
TRBJ2-4 | TRBD1 | TRBV5-1 | once | CASSLTTGENIQYF | TGCGCCAGCAGCTTGACGACAGGGGAAAACATTCAGTACTTC
TRBJ2-7 | NA | TRBV27 | NA | CASSPAGFSEQYF | TGTGCCAGCAGTCCCGCCGGTTTTAGCGAGCAGTACTTC
TRBJ2-7 | NA | TRBV6-5 | NA | CASSYSLAGPYEQYF | TGTGCCAGCAGTTACTCTTTAGCAGGGCCCTACGAGCAGTACTTC
TRBJ2-2 | NA | TRBV9 | NA | CASSEEQGLTTGELFF | TGTGCCAGCAGCGAGGAACAGGGCCTTACTACCGGGGAGCTGTTTTTT
TRBJ2-6 | TRBD2 | TRBV7-2 | NA | CASSSGLDGGKANVLTF | TGTGCCAGCAGCTCCGGACTGGACGGGGGGAAGGCCAACGTCCTGACTTTC
TRBJ2-7 | TRBD1 | TRBV10-2 | NA | CASRDSYSYEQYF | TGCGCCAGCCGGGACAGCTACTCCTACGAGCAGTACTTC
TRBJ1-1 | NA | TRBV7-9 | NA | CATQQRQGYTEAFF | TGTGCCACCCAGCAGAGGCAGGGTTACACTGAAGCTTTCTTT
TRBJ2-7 | TRBD2 | TRBV4-1 | NA | CASSQDFPSPYLAGGPPEQYF | TGCGCCAGCAGCCAAGATTTCCCCTCCCCTTACCTAGCGGGAGGGCCCCCAGAGCAGTACTTC
TRBJ2-1 | TRBD2 | TRBV29-1 | few | CSVETSGSAYNEQFF | TGCAGCGTTGAGACTAGCGGAAGTGCTTACAATGAGCAGTTCTTC
TRBJ2-2 | TRBD2 | TRBV28 | NA | CASSLAAGARELFF | TGTGCCAGCAGTTTGGCAGCGGGAGCGCGGGAGCTGTTTTTT
TRBJ1-5 | NA | TRBV10-3 | NA | CAISESGGARIEPQHF | TGTGCCATCAGTGAGTCGGGAGGGGCGCGGATAGAGCCCCAGCATTTT
TRBJ2-7 | NA | TRBV10-3 | NA | CAISESVGGSEQYF | TGTGCCATCAGTGAGTCCGTGGGAGGTAGCGAGCAGTACTTC
TRBJ1-1 | NA | TRBV6-1 | few | CASSPTGYTEAFF | TGTGCCAGCAGCCCTACAGGGTACACTGAAGCTTTCTTT
TRBJ1-2 | TRBD1 | TRBV29-1 | once | CSVGQGTNYGYTF | TGCAGCGTAGGACAGGGAACCAACTATGGCTACACCTTC
TRBJ2-1 | TRBD2 | TRBV27 | NA | CASSLSPTGTSGRAFSLFF | TGTGCCAGCAGTTTATCGCCGACCGGGACTAGCGGGAGGGCCTTCTCTCTGTTCTTC
TRBJ2-7 | TRBD1 | TRBV5-1 | once | CASSLRQGARGEQYF | TGCGCCAGCAGCTTGAGACAGGGGGCGCGAGGAGAGCAGTACTTC
TRBJ2-7 | TRBD1 | TRBV9 | NA | CASSVEGQGISEQYF | TGTGCCAGCAGCGTAGAGGGACAGGGGATTAGCGAGCAGTACTTC
TRBJ2-5 | NA | TRBV28 | NA | CASSPSGLQETQYF | TGTGCCAGCAGTCCCTCGGGACTTCAAGAGACCCAGTACTTC
TRBJ1-1 | NA | TRBV27 | NA | CASSLTGGTEAFF | TGTGCCAGCAGTTTAACGGGAGGGACTGAAGCTTTCTTT
TRBJ2-7 | NA | TRBV19 | few | CASSWGAGSSYEQYF | TGTGCCAGTAGTTGGGGCGCAGGCAGCTCCTACGAGCAGTACTTC
TRBJ2-7 | NA | TRBV7-6 | NA | CASSSPGIYEQYF | TGTGCCAGCAGCTCGCCCGGGATCTACGAGCAGTACTTC
TRBJ1-2 | NA | TRBV6-5 | NA | CASSPGHNYGYTF | TGTGCCAGCAGTCCGGGACACAACTATGGCTACACCTTC
TRBJ1-5 | NA | TRBV19 | NA | CASSIGSGWQPQHF | TGTGCCAGTAGTATTGGGTCGGGGTGGCAGCCCCAGCATTTT
TRBJ1-4 | TRBD1 | TRBV10-3 | NA | CAISPDRGGEKLFF | TGTGCCATCAGTCCCGACAGGGGAGGTGAAAAACTGTTTTTT
TRBJ2-7 | TRBD1 | TRBV6-1 | NA | CASRPGQGIYEQYF | TGTGCCAGCAGGCCGGGACAGGGAATCTACGAGCAGTACTTC
TRBJ2-3 | NA | TRBV7-2 | NA | CASSLATMYKYF | TGTGCCAGCAGCTTAGCCACTATGTATAAGTATTTT
TRBJ2-3 | TRBD2 | TRBV19 | NA | CASSITSGRGTDTQYF | TGTGCCAGTAGTATTACTAGCGGGAGAGGCACAGATACGCAGTATTTT
TRBJ2-1 | TRBD1 | TRBV9 | NA | CASSGGTAEQFF | TGTGCCAGCAGCGGGGGGACAGCTGAGCAGTTCTTC
TRBJ2-3 | TRBD2 | TRBV19 | NA | CASSRRAGGTDTQYF | TGTGCCAGTAGTAGAAGGGCGGGGGGCACAGATACGCAGTATTTT
TRBJ1-3 | TRBD1 | TRBV7-9 | NA | CASSYRTGGNTIYF | TGTGCCAGCAGCTACCGGACAGGGGGAAACACCATATATTTT
TRBJ2-3 | NA | TRBV5-6 | NA | CASSPGISTDTQYF | TGTGCCAGCAGCCCCGGGATCAGCACAGATACGCAGTATTTT
TRBJ1-2 | TRBD1 | TRBV25-1 | NA | CASSKTGKDGYTF | TGTGCCAGCAGTAAGACAGGGAAAGATGGCTACACCTTC
TRBJ2-6 | NA | TRBV19 | NA | CASSKLQVAGANVLTF | TGTGCCAGTAGCAAACTACAGGTAGCCGGGGCCAACGTCCTGACTTTC
TRBJ1-2 | TRBD1 | TRBV11-2 | NA | CASSLARDSRTNYYGYTF | TGTGCCAGCAGCTTAGCCCGGGACAGCAGAACTAACTACTATGGCTACACCTTC
TRBJ2-7 | NA | TRBV6-1 | NA | CASSAQEGLGYEQYF | TGTGCCAGCAGTGCGCAGGAGGGACTGGGCTACGAGCAGTACTTC
TRBJ1-2 | NA | TRBV19 | NA | CASSSVQQGSYGYTF | TGTGCCAGTAGTTCCGTCCAACAGGGTAGCTATGGCTACACCTTC
TRBJ2-2 | TRBD1 | TRBV6-1 | once | CAITGGPNTGELFF | TGTGCCATCACAGGGGGCCCGAACACCGGGGAGCTGTTTTTT
TRBJ2-1 | TRBD2 | TRBV5-1 | NA | CASSSGLADYNEQFF | TGCGCCAGCAGCTCCGGACTAGCGGACTACAATGAGCAGTTCTTC
TRBJ2-1 | TRBD2 | TRBV7-9 | NA | CASSLAGLAQRDEQFF | TGTGCCAGCAGCTTAGCGGGACTAGCACAGCGGGATGAGCAGTTCTTC
TRBJ2-5 | NA | TRBV18 | NA | CASSRSGTYQETQYF | TGTGCCAGCTCGCGATCCGGGACATACCAAGAGACCCAGTACTTC
TRBJ2-1 | NA | TRBV2 | NA | CASSDQGPVYNEQFF | TGTGCCAGCAGTGACCAGGGGCCCGTCTACAATGAGCAGTTCTTC
TRBJ2-7 | TRBD1 | TRBV5-1 | NA | CASSLVGAGGNAGEQYF | TGCGCCAGCAGCTTGGTTGGGGCAGGGGGAAACGCCGGGGAGCAGTACTTC
TRBJ1-1 | NA | TRBV19 | NA | CASTNRNTEAFF | TGTGCCAGTACGAACAGGAACACTGAAGCTTTCTTT
TRBJ1-1 | NA | TRBV18 | NA | CASSPFGGIGSNTEAFF | TGTGCCAGCTCACCTTTCGGGGGAATTGGTTCGAACACTGAAGCTTTCTTT
TRBJ2-6 | TRBD1 | TRBV18 | NA | CASSQQGTGANVLTF | TGTGCCAGCTCACAACAGGGGACTGGGGCCAACGTCCTGACTTTC
TRBJ2-1 | TRBD2 | TRBV19 | NA | CASSKQREVGEQFF | TGTGCCAGTAGTAAACAGCGGGAGGTGGGTGAGCAGTTCTTC
TRBJ1-2 | TRBD1 | TRBV6-5 | NA | CASSSGQGPSYGYTF | TGTGCCAGCAGTTCAGGACAGGGCCCTTCCTATGGCTACACCTTC
TRBJ1-3 | TRBD1 | TRBV28 | NA | CASSSPYRGPVNTIYF | TGTGCCAGCAGCTCCCCCTACAGGGGGCCTGTAAACACCATATATTTT
TRBJ2-7 | TRBD2 | TRBV2 | NA | CASSWDYRSYEQYF | TGTGCCAGCAGTTGGGACTACCGATCCTACGAGCAGTACTTC